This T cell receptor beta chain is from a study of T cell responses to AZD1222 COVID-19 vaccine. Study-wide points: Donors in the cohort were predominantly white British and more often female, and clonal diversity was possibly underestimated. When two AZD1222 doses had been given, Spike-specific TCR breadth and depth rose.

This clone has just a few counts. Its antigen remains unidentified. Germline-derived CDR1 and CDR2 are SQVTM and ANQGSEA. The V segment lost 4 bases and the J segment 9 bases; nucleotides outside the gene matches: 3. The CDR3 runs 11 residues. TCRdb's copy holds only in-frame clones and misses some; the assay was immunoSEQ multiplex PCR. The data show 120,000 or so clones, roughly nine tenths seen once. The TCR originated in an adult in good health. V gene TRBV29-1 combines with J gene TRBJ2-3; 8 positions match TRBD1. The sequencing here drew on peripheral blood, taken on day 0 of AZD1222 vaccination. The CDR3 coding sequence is TGCAGCGTTGGTGGGGACAGGACGCAGTATTTT. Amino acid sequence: CSVGGDRTQYF.